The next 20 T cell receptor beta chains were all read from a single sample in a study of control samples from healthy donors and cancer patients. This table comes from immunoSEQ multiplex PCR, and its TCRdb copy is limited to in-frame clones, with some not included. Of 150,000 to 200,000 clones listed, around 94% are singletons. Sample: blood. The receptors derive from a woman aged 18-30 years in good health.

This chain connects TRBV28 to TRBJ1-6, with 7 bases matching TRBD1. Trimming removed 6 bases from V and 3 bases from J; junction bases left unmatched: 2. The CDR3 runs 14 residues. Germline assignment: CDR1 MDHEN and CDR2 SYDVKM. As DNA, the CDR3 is TGTGCCAGCAGCTACAGGGGCTATAATTCACCCCTCCACTTT. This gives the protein CASSYRGYNSPLHF.

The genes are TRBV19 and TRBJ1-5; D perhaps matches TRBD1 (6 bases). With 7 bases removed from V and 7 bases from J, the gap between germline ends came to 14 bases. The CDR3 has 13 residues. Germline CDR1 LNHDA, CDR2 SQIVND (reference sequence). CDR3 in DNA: TGTGCCAGTACCAGGGGAGGGGGGCAGCCCCAGCATTTT. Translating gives CASTRGGGQPQHF.

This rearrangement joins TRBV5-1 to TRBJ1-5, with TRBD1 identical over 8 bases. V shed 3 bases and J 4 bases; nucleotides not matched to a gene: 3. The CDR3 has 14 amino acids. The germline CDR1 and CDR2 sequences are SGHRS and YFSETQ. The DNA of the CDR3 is TGCGCCAGCAGCTGGGGGACAGGAAATCAGCCCCAGCATTTT. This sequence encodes CASSWGTGNQPQHF.

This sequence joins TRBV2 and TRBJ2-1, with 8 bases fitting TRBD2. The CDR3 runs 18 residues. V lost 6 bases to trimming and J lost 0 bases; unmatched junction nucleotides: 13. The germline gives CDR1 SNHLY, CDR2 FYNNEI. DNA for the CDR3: TGTGCCAGCAGCTCAAGACTGATAGCGGGAAGCTCCTACAATGAGCAGTTCTTC. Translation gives CASSSRLIAGSSYNEQFF. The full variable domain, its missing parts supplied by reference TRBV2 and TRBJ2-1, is EPEVTQTPSHQVTQMGQEVILRCVPISNHLYFYWYRQILGQKVEFLVSFYNNEISEKSEIFDDQFSVERPDGSNFTLKIRSTKLEDSAMYFCASSSRLIAGSSYNEQFFGPGTRLTVL.

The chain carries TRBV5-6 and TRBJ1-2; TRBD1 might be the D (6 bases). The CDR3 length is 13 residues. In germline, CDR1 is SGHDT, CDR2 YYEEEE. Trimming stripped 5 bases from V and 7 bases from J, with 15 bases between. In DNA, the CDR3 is TGTGCCAGCAGTCCAGGAGGGGGGCTTGGCTACACCTTC. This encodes CASSPGGGLGYTF.

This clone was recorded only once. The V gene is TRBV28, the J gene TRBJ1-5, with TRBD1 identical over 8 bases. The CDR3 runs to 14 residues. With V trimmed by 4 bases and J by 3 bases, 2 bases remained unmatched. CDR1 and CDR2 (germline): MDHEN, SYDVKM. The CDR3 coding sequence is TGTGCCAGCAGTTCGACAGGGGTCAATCAGCCCCAGCATTTT. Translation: CASSSTGVNQPQHF.

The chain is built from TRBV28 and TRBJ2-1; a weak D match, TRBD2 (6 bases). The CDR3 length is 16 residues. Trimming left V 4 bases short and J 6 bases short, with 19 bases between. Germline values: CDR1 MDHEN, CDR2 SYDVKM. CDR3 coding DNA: TGTGCCAGCAGTTCTCCCGGGACTCAGGCTCCCAATGAGCAGTTCTTC. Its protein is CASSSPGTQAPNEQFF.

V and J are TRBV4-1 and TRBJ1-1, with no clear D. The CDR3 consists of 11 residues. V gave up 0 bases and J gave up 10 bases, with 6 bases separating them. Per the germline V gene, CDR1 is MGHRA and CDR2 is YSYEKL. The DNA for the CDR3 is TGCGCCAGCAGCCAAGATCGGGGAGCTTTCTTT. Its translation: CASSQDRGAFF.

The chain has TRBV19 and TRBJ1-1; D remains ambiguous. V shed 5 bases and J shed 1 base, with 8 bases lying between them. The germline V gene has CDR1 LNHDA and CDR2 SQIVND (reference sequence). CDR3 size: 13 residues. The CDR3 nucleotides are TGTGCCAGTAGTCGGGCAACGAACACTGAAGCTTTCTTT. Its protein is CASSRATNTEAFF.

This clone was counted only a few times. The CDR3: CASRQSGRALNEQYF. As DNA, the CDR3 is TGTGCCAGCAGACAGAGCGGGAGGGCCTTGAACGAGCAGTACTTC. V usage is TRBV6-5 and J usage is TRBJ2-7, with 10 bases fitting TRBD2. The CDR3 loop spans 15 amino acids. The germline gives CDR1 MNHEY, CDR2 SVGAGI. The junction had 10 bases not matched to a gene; V was cut back by 6 bases and J by 5 bases.

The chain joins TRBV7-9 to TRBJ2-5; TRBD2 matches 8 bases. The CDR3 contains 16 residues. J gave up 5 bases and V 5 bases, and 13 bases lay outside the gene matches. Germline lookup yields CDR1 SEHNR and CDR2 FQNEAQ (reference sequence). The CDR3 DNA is TGTGCCAGCAGCCCCCGAAGCGGGGGCGTTTGGGAGACCCAGTACTTC. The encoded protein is CASSPRSGGVWETQYF.

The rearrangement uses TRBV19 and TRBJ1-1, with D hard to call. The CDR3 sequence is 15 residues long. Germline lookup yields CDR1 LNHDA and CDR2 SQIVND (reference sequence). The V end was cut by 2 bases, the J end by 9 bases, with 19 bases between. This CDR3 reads CASSIKRSGPPQAFF. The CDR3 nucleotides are TGTGCCAGTAGTATAAAGAGGAGTGGTCCACCTCAAGCTTTCTTT.

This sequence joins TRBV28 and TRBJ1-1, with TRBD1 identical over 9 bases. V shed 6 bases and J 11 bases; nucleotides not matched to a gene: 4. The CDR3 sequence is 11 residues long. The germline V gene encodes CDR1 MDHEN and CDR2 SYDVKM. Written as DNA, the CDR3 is TGTGCCAGCAGGGGACAGGGACAGGCTTTCTTT. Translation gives CASRGQGQAFF.

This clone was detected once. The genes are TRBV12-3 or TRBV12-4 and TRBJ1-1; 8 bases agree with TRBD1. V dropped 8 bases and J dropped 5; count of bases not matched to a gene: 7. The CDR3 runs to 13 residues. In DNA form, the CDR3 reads TGTGCCAGCGGACAGGGTCCGGGTACTGAAGCTTTCTTT. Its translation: CASGQGPGTEAFF.

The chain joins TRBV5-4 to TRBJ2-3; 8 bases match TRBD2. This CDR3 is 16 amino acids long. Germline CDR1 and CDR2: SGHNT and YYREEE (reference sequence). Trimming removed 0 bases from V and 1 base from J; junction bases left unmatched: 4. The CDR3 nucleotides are TGTGCCAGCAGCTTGGAGGCGCGGGAGGGCACAGATACGCAGTATTTT. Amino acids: CASSLEAREGTDTQYF.

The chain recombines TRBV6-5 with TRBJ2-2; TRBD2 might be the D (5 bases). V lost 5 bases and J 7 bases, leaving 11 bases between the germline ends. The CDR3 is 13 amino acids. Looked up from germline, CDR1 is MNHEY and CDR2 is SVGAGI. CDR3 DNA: TGTGCCAGCAGTCCGTTAGAGGGCGGGGAGCTGTTTTTT. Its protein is CASSPLEGGELFF.

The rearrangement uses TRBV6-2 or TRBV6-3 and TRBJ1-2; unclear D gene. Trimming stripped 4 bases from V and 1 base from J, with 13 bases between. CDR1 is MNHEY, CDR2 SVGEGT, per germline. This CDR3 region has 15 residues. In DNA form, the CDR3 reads TGTGCCAGCAGTTCTGTTCCTGGCCTTAACTATGGCTACACCTTC. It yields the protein CASSSVPGLNYGYTF.

The DNA of the CDR3 is TGTGCCAGCAGCCAAATTAACAGGGGCAATAATGAAAAACTGTTTTTT. It codes for CASSQINRGNNEKLFF. V is TRBV7-9 and J is TRBJ1-4; TRBD1 aligns across 7 bases. Germline V gene lookup returns CDR1 SEHNR and CDR2 FQNEAQ (reference sequence). V lost 5 bases and J lost 4; bases outside the gene matches: 10. This CDR3 comprises 16 residues.

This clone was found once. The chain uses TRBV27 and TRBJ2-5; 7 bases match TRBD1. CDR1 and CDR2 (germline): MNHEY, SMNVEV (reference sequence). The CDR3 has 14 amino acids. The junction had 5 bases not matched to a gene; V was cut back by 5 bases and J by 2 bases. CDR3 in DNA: TGTGCCAGCAGTCATGACAGGGTTCAAGAGACCCAGTACTTC. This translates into CASSHDRVQETQYF.

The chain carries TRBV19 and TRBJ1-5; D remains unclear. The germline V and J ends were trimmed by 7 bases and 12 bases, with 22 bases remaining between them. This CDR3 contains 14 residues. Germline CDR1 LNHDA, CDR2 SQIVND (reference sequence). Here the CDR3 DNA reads TGTGCCAGTACCGACCGGAGGTACGAATATCGCCAGCATTTT. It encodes CASTDRRYEYRQHF.